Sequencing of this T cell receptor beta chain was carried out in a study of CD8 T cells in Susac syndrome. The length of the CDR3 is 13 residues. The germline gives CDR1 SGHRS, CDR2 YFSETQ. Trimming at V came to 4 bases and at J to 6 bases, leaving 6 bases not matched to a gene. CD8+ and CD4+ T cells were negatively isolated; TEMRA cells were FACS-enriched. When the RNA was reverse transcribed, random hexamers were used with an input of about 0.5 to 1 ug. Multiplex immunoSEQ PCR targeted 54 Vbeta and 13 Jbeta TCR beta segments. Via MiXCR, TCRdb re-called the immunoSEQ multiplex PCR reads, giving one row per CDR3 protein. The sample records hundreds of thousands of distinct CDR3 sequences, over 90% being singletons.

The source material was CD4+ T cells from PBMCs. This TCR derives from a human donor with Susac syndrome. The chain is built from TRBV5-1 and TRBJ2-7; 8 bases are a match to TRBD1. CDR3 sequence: CASSPGQDFEQYF. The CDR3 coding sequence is TGCGCCAGCAGCCCGGGACAGGACTTCGAGCAGTACTTC.